Listed below are T cell receptor beta chains from one sample, sequenced in a study of CD8 T cells in ankylosing spondylitis. TCRdb reprocessed the 5' RACE reads with MiXCR, giving one entry per CDR3 protein. Of roughly 300,000 distinct CDR3 sequences in the sample, roughly 8% are singletons; the top ten hold about 15%. Input material: blood, either unsorted or a sorted T cell fraction (not recorded which). The receptor set was obtained from a male donor with ankylosing spondylitis. The CDR3 runs from the conserved cysteine through the conserved F or W. Size values are once, few and many counts, or a class for expanded clones, and some rows have none.

J gene | clone size | V gene | CDR3 protein
TRBJ1-3 | NA | TRBV5-6 | CASSYGPDPRNTIYF
TRBJ1-5 | NA | TRBV6-2/TRBV6-3 | CASSSPPAGAGNQPQHF
TRBJ2-7 | NA | TRBV20-1 | CSAPGQASSYEQYF
TRBJ2-7 | NA | TRBV7-6 | CASSLGTSGSAYEQYF
TRBJ2-3 | NA | TRBV29-1 | CSVASIAVGVDTQYF
TRBJ2-5 | NA | TRBV7-2 | CASSRRDRGETQYF
TRBJ1-1 | many | TRBV5-1 | CASSLIRVETEAFF
TRBJ2-2 | NA | TRBV5-1 | CASSLGASGELFF
TRBJ2-1 | NA | TRBV5-1 | CASSSGRGPNPYNEQFF
TRBJ2-7 | many | TRBV25-1 | CASGTSGSYEQYF
TRBJ2-4 | many | TRBV7-8 | CASSLVASAKNIQYF
TRBJ2-7 | many | TRBV29-1 | CSVSTSGAGHEQYF
TRBJ1-1 | NA | TRBV5-1 | CASRRGSMNTEAFF
TRBJ2-1 | NA | TRBV20-1 | CSASQHLGVRSYNEQFF
TRBJ2-7 | few | TRBV5-1 | CASSLSLGGFYEQYF
TRBJ2-2 | many | TRBV18 | CASSPASANTGELFF
TRBJ1-2 | NA | TRBV5-1 | CASSLEVRGYGYTF
TRBJ1-1 | NA | TRBV16 | CASSPEVQGGPAFF
TRBJ2-5 | many | TRBV7-3 | CASSPLGVEETQYF
TRBJ1-6 | few | TRBV5-1 | CASTETGRGSSPLHF
TRBJ2-1 | few | TRBV12-3/TRBV12-4 | CASSLAGHSYNEQFF
TRBJ2-3 | few | TRBV4-3 | CASSQNPMVTDTQYF
TRBJ2-1 | once | TRBV7-9 | CASSPRTAYNEQFF
TRBJ2-5 | NA | TRBV12-3/TRBV12-4 | CASSLGWEKTQYF
TRBJ2-3 | NA | TRBV5-1 | CASSETPSGNTDTQYF
TRBJ1-5 | many | TRBV4-1 | CASSKAGTSNQPQHF
TRBJ2-4 | few | TRBV12-3/TRBV12-4 | CASQGNIQYF
TRBJ2-1 | few | TRBV4-3 | CASSQEGTSGSPYNEQFF
TRBJ2-1 | NA | TRBV7-9 | CASSLVATTTNEQFF
TRBJ2-1 | many | TRBV5-6 | CASSSSGPSGSSYNEQFF
TRBJ2-1 | once | TRBV6-1 | CASSTDRGHYNEQFF
TRBJ1-5 | many | TRBV12-3/TRBV12-4 | CASSLWGNQPQHF
TRBJ2-1 | few | TRBV11-2 | CASSPGTIMMQFF
TRBJ2-1 | many | TRBV5-6 | CASSLVAARQFF
TRBJ2-3 | few | TRBV7-9 | CASGGQADTQYF
TRBJ2-7 | few | TRBV15 | CATSRVFGLAEYEQYF
TRBJ2-7 | few | TRBV5-5 | CASRRGGYEQYF
TRBJ2-7 | NA | TRBV20-1 | CSASGSPYEQYF
TRBJ2-3 | NA | TRBV28 | CASSRLLGTDTQYF
TRBJ2-2 | NA | TRBV20-1 | CSAAGIPTGELFF
TRBJ2-1 | few | TRBV6-5 | CASSYSGTGYNEQFF
TRBJ1-1 | NA | TRBV28 | CASRNDSTPMNTEAFF